Sequencing of this T cell receptor beta chain was carried out in a study of cytomegalovirus exposure and HLA in healthy donors. Study-level points and caveats: Analysis performed later found 16,000 or so TCR beta sequences associated with HLA alleles at 0.05 false discovery rate.

Vbeta (60) and Jbeta (13) primers were used in the PCR. Generated by immunoSEQ multiplex PCR, the TCRdb table keeps only in-frame clones and is missing some. The sample has about 200,000 clones, about four fifths seen once. The sample holds one count of this clone. Its antigen is still unknown. This CDR3 region has 16 residues. V shed 0 bases and J 0 bases; nucleotides not matched to a gene: 2. Germline CDR1 is MNHEY and CDR2 is SVGAGI. What was sequenced was PBMCs. The chain has TRBV6-5 and TRBJ2-1; 7 bases agree with TRBD1. The TCR originated in a male donor in good health and CMV-seropositive. CDR3 amino acids: CASSYSDRSSYNEQFF. The CDR3 nucleotides are TGTGCCAGCAGTTACTCGGACAGGAGCTCCTACAATGAGCAGTTCTTC.